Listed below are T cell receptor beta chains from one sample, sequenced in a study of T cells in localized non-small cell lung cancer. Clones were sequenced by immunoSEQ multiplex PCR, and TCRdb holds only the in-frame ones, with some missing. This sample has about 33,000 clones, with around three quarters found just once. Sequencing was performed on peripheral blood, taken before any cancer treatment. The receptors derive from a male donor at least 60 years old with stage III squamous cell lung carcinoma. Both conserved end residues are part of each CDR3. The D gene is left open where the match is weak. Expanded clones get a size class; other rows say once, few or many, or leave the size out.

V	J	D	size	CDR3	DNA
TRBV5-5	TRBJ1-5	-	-	CASSFRTLAPNQPQHF	TGTGCCAGCAGCTTCAGGACGTTAGCCCCCAATCAGCCCCAGCATTTT
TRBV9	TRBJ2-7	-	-	CASSVDGGYEQYF	TGTGCCAGCAGCGTAGATGGGGGATACGAGCAGTACTTC
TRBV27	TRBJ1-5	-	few	CASSLDRNQPQHF	TGTGCCAGCAGTCTGGACCGGAATCAGCCCCAGCATTTT
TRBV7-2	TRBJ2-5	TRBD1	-	CASSLGDRKETQYF	TGTGCCAGCAGCTTAGGGGACAGGAAAGAGACCCAGTACTTC
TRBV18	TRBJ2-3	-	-	CASSPLAATGSTDTQYF	TGTGCCAGCTCACCACTGGCGGCGACGGGGAGCACAGATACGCAGTATTTT
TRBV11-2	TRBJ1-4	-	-	CASSTPRGGEKLFF	TGTGCCAGCAGCACCCCGCGAGGCGGTGAAAAACTGTTTTTT
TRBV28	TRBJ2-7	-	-	CASSGGLPVRYEQYF	TGTGCCAGCAGTGGGGGACTTCCAGTTCGCTACGAGCAGTACTTC
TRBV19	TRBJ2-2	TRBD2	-	CASRKIAGGPSGELFF	TGTGCCAGTAGAAAAATAGCGGGAGGGCCTTCTGGGGAGCTGTTTTTT
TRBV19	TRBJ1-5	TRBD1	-	CASQSQGGNQPQHF	TGTGCCAGCCAATCACAGGGGGGCAATCAGCCCCAGCATTTT
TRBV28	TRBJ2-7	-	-	CASRQAGYEQYF	TGTGCCAGCAGACAGGCCGGCTACGAGCAGTACTTC
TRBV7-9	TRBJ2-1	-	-	CASSLITGVDEQFF	TGTGCCAGCAGCTTAATTACGGGGGTGGATGAGCAGTTCTTC
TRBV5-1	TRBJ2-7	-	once	CASSLGGHEQYF	TGCGCCAGCAGCTTGGGGGGTCACGAGCAGTACTTC
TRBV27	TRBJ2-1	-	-	CASSLYGGPNEQFF	TGTGCCAGCAGTTTATATGGGGGGCCGAATGAGCAGTTCTTC